This record looks at one T cell receptor beta chain sequence and its context. The sample comes from a study of cytomegalovirus exposure and HLA in healthy donors. The PCR contained 60 Vbeta and 13 Jbeta primers. The assay was immunoSEQ multiplex PCR, and TCRdb's table has in-frame clones only and misses some. The sample features about 72,000 clones, with 4% to 5.5% in its top ten. In germline, CDR1 is KGHSH, CDR2 LQKENI. The CDR3 runs 11 residues. The V end lost 5 bases, the J end lost 5 bases, and 7 bases lay between the germline ends. Sequencing was carried out using PBMCs. The chain employs TRBV18 and TRBJ2-7; D remains unclear. The receptor was isolated from a middle-aged woman in good health and CMV-seropositive. The CDR3 region has the DNA TGTGCCAGCTCAAGCCAAGACGAGCAGTACTTC. Residues: CASSSQDEQYF.